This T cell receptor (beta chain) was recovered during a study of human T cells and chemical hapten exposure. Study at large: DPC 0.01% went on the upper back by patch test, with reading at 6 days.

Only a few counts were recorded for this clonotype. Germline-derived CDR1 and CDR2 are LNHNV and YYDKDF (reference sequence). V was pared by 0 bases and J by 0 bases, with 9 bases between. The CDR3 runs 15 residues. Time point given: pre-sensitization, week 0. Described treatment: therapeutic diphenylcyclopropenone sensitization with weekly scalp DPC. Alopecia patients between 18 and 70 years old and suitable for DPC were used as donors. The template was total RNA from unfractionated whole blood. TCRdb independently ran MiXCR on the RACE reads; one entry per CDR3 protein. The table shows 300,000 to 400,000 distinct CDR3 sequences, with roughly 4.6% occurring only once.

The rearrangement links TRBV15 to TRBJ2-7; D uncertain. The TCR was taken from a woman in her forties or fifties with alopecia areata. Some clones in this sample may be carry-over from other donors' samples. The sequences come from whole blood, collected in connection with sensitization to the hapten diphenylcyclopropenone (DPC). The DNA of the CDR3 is TGTGCCACCAGCAGAGATCGGGCGAACTCCTACGAGCAGTACTTC. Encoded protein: CATSRDRANSYEQYF.